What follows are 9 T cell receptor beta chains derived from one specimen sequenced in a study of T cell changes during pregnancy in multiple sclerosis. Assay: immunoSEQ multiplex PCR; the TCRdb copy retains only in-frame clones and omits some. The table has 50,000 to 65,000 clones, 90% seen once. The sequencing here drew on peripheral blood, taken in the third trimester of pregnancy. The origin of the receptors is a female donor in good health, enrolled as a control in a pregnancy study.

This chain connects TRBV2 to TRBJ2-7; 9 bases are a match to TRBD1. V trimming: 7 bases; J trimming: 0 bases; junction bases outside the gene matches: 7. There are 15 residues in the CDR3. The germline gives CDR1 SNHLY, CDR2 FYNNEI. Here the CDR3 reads CASNLRDRASYEQYF. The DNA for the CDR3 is TGTGCCAGCAACCTCCGGGACAGGGCCTCCTACGAGCAGTACTTC.

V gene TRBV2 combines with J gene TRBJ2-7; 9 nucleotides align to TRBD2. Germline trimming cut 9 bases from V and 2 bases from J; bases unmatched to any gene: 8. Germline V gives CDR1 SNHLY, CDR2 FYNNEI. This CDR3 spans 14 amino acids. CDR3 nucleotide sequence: TGTGCCAGTGCCGACCTAGCGGGGACCTACGAGCAGTACTTC. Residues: CASADLAGTYEQYF.

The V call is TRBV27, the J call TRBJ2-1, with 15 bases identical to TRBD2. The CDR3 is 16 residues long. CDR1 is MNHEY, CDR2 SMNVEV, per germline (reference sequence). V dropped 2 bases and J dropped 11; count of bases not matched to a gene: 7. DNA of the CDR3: TGTGCCAGCAGTTTAGGGACTAGCGGGGGGACGGAGAAGCAGTTCTTC. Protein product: CASSLGTSGGTEKQFF.

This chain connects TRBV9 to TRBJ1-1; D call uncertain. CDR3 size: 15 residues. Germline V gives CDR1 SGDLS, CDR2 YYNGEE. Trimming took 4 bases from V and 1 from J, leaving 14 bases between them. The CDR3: CASSLWGGQNTEAFF. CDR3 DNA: TGTGCCAGCAGCCTATGGGGAGGGCAGAACACTGAAGCTTTCTTT.

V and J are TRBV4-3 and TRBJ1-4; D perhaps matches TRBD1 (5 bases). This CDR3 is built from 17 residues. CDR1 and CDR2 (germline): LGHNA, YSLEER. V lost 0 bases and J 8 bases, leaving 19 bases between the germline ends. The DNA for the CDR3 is TGCGCCAGCAGCCAAGATGCAGGGCCAAGGGTAGGGGAAAAACTGTTTTTT. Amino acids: CASSQDAGPRVGEKLFF.

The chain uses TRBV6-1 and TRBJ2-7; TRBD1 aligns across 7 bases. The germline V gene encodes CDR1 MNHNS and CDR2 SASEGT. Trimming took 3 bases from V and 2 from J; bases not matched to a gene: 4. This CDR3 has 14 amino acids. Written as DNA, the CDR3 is TGTGCCAGCAGTGAGGGGCAGGGGGCCTACGAGCAGTACTTC. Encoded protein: CASSEGQGAYEQYF.

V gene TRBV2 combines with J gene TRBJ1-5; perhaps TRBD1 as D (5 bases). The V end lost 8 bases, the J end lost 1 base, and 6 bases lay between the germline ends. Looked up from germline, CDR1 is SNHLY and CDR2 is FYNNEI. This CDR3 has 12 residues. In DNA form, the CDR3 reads TGTGCCAGCGCAGGGAGCAATCAGCCCCAGCATTTT. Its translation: CASAGSNQPQHF.

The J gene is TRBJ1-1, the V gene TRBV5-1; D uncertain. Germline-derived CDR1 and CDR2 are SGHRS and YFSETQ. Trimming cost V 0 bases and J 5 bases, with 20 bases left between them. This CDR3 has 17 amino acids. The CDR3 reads CASSLAGVPGKVTEAFF. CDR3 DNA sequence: TGCGCCAGCAGCTTGGCCGGGGTTCCGGGTAAGGTTACTGAAGCTTTCTTT.

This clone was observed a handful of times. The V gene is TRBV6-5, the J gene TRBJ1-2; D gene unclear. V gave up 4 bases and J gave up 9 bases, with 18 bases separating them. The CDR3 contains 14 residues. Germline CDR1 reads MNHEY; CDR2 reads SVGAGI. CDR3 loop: CASSFEEGTRSYTF. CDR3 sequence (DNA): TGTGCCAGCAGTTTCGAGGAAGGAACGAGGAGCTACACCTTC.